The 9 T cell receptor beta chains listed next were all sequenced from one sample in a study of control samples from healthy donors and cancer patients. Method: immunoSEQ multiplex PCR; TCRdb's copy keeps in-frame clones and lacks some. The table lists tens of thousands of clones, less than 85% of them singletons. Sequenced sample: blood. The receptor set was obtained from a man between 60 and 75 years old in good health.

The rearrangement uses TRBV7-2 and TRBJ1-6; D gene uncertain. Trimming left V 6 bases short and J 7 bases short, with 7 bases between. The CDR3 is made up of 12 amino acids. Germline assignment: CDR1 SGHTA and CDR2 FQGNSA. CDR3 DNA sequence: TGTGCCAGCAGTCAGAGAAATTCACCCCTCCACTTT. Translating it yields CASSQRNSPLHF.

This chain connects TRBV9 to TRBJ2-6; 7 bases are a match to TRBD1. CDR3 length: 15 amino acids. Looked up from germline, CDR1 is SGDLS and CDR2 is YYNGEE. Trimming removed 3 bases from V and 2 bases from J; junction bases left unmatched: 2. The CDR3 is CASSATGTGANVLTF. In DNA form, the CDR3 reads TGTGCCAGCAGCGCGACAGGGACTGGGGCCAACGTCCTGACTTTC.

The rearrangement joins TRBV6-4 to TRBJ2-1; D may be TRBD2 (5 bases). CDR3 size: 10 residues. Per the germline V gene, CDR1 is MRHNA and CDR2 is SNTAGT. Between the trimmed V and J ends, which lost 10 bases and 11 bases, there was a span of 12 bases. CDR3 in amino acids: CATVKRKQFF. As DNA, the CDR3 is TGTGCCACCGTTAAGCGGAAGCAGTTCTTC.

The CDR3 loop is CASSPQSGAGELFF. CDR3 coding DNA: TGTGCCAGCTCACCACAGTCGGGGGCCGGGGAGCTGTTTTTT. This sequence joins TRBV18 and TRBJ2-2; maybe TRBD2 (6 bases). The CDR3 totals 14 residues. Germline V gives CDR1 KGHSH, CDR2 LQKENI. V was trimmed by 1 base and J by 6 bases, leaving 9 bases between them.

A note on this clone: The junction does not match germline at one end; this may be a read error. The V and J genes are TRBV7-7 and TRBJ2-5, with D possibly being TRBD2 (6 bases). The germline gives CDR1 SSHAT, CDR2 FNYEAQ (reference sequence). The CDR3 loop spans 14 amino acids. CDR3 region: CASSFAGLRETQYF. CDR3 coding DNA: TGTGCTAGCAGCTTTGCGGGGTTGAGAGAGACCCAGTACTTC.

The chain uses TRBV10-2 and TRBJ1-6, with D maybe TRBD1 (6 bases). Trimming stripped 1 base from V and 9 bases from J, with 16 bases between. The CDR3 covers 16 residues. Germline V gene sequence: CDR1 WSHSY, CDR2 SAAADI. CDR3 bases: TGCGCCAGCAGTGAGTTCGTGACAGGATTTACTTCACCCCTCCACTTT. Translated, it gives CASSEFVTGFTSPLHF.

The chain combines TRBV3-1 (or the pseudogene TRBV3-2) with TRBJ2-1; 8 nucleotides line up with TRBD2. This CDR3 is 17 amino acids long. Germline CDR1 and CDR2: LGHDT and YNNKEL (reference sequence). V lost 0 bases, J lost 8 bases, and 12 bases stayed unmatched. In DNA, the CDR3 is TGTGCCAGCAGCCAAGACTCCGGGACTAGGGGGAGGGATGAGCAGTTCTTC. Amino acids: CASSQDSGTRGRDEQFF.

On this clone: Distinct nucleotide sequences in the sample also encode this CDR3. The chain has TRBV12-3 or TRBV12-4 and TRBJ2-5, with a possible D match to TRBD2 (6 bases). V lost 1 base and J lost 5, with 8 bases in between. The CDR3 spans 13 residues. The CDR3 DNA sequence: TGTGCCAGCAGTTTAGGGGGGGTTGAGACCCAGTACTTC. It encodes CASSLGGVETQYF.

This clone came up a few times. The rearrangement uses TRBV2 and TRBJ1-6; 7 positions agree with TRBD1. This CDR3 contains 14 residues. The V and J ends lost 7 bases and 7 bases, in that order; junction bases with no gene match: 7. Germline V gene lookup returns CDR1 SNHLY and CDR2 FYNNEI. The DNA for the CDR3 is TGTGCCAGCACTTGGGACAGTTCAAATTCACCCCTCCACTTT. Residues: CASTWDSSNSPLHF.